Presented here are 9 T cell receptor beta chains from one specimen sequenced in a study of T cells in Graves' hyperthyroidism and ophthalmopathy. The CDR3 regions of TCR beta were amplified from RNA transcripts. RT-PCR in the first round (using the HTBI primer set) targeted the TCR CDR3. TCRdb re-analysed the multiplex PCR reads in MiXCR, keeping a single row per CDR3 protein. Of 340,000 or so distinct CDR3 sequences in the sample, roughly 21% are singletons; the top ten hold over 45%. The sequenced material came from blood. Receptors originate from a woman aged 45-59 years with Graves' hyperthyroidism.

This clonotype has a handful of counts. The chain employs TRBV6-5 and TRBJ2-1; TRBD2 matches 10 bases. This CDR3 has 16 amino acids. J was trimmed by 7 bases and V by 2 bases; bases with no gene match: 8. Germline V lookup: CDR1 MNHEY, CDR2 SVGAGI. CDR3 sequence reads: CASSYAGLADRNEQFF. In DNA form, the CDR3 reads TGTGCCAGCAGTTACGCTGGACTAGCGGACCGGAATGAGCAGTTCTTC.

This clonotype appeared many times. The CDR3 nucleotides are TGCAGTGCTAGGCCCACGGGAACAGTCGGGCCGTGGAGGGAGCAGTACTTC. Its protein product is CSARPTGTVGPWREQYF. The V and J genes are TRBV20-1 and TRBJ2-7, with a possible D match to TRBD2 (5 bases). Trimming took off 3 bases at V and 7 bases at J, with 28 bases between the two ends. Per germline, CDR1 DFQATT and CDR2 SNEGSKA (reference sequence). This CDR3 is built from 17 residues.

This clonotype has just a few counts. The V call is TRBV6-1, the J call TRBJ1-4; TRBD1 agrees at 7 bases. CDR1 and CDR2 (germline): MNHNS, SASEGT. This CDR3 is 14 amino acids long. The V gene end was trimmed by 6 bases and the J gene end by 5 bases; junction bases not matched to a gene: 6. The CDR3 DNA sequence: TGTGCCAGCAGGCCGGGACAGCTCAATGAAAAACTGTTTTTT. This codes for CASRPGQLNEKLFF.

This clonotype was detected ten times or more. The chain couples TRBV2 to TRBJ1-2; D is unclear. The CDR3 contains 14 residues. The V end was cut by 2 bases, the J end by 0 bases, with 7 bases between. Germline V gene data show CDR1 as SNHLY and CDR2 as FYNNEI. In DNA, the CDR3 is TGTGCCAGCAGTGAACTCCAGTCTAACTATGGCTACACCTTC. Translating gives CASSELQSNYGYTF.

Many counts were recorded for this clonotype. The chain carries TRBV20-1 and TRBJ2-1; TRBD1 matches 7 bases. The trim removed 3 bases at V and 3 bases at J, leaving 8 bases unmatched. The CDR3 totals 15 residues. Germline CDR1 and CDR2: DFQATT and SNEGSKA (reference sequence). CDR3: CSARAGTANYNEQFF. The CDR3 DNA reads TGCAGTGCTAGGGCCGGGACAGCGAACTACAATGAGCAGTTCTTC.

This clonotype was seen at least ten times. The rearrangement links TRBV5-1 to TRBJ2-7; TRBD2 aligns across 9 bases. Germline V gene sequence: CDR1 SGHRS, CDR2 YFSETQ. Trimming took 0 bases from V and 2 from J; bases not matched to a gene: 6. The CDR3 has 16 residues. In nucleotides, the CDR3 is TGCGCCAGCAGCTTGGAGCTAGCGGGATTTGCCTACGAGCAGTACTTC. This encodes CASSLELAGFAYEQYF.

This clonotype was seen ten or more times. The rearrangement uses TRBV20-1 and TRBJ2-3; the D call may be TRBD1 or TRBD2 (6 bases each). Trimming shortened V by 3 bases and J by 2 bases, and 15 bases separated the two germline ends. Germline CDR1 reads DFQATT; CDR2 reads SNEGSKA (reference sequence). The CDR3 sequence is 15 residues long. The CDR3 DNA reads as TGCAGTGCTAGGGCCATTGGGGGGCTCACAGATACGCAGTATTTT. Its protein is CSARAIGGLTDTQYF.

This clonotype was recorded many times. This chain connects TRBV6-2 or TRBV6-3 to TRBJ1-5; D is unresolved. The CDR3 runs to 16 residues. Trimming cost V 8 bases and J 1 base, with 18 bases left between them. Germline loops: CDR1 MNHEY, CDR2 SVGEGT. The CDR3 DNA sequence: TGTGCCAGCGATTCAAGGAAAGGGCCCAGCAATCAGCCCCAGCATTTT. It encodes CASDSRKGPSNQPQHF.

CDR3 coding DNA: TGTGCCAGTACGGTGAGTTCTGGTGAGCAGTTCTTC. As protein: CASTVSSGEQFF. The rearrangement uses TRBV19 and TRBJ2-1; D gene ambiguous. CDR3 length: 12 amino acids. Germline V gene lookup returns CDR1 LNHDA and CDR2 SQIVND (reference sequence). V was cut by 7 bases and J by 9 bases, with 13 bases left in between.